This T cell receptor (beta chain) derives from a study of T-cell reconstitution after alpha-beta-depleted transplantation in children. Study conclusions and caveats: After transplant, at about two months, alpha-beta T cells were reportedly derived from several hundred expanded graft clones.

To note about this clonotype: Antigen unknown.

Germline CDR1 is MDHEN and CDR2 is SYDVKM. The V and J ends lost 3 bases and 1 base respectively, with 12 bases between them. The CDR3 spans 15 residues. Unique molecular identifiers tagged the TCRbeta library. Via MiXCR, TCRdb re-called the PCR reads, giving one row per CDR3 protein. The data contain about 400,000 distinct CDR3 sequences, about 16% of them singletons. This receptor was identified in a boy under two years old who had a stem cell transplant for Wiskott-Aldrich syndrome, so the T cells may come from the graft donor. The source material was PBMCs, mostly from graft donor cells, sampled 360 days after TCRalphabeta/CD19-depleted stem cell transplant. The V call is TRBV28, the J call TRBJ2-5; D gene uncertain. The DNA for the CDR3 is TGTGCCAGCAGTTTGTATGGTGATGGCCAAGAGACCCAGTACTTC. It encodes CASSLYGDGQETQYF.